Listed below are T cell receptor beta chains from one sample, sequenced in a study of vaccination and CD4 T cells after COVID-19. These receptors' antigens are unknown. One entry per CDR3 protein results from TCRdb running MiXCR on the PCR reads. The data show 9,500 to 13,000 distinct CDR3 sequences, around 28% seen once. This sample comprised CD4+ T cells from blood, cultured in vitro, obtained before SARS-CoV-2 vaccination. The source is a human donor who received a COVID-19 vaccine. CDR3s include the opening cysteine and the closing phenylalanine or tryptophan. D genes are given only for firm matches. The size of a clone is reported for some rows only, either as once, few or many, or as a class for expanded clones.

D gene: -
J gene: TRBJ1-1
clone size: -
CDR3 length: 14
V gene: TRBV12-3/TRBV12-4
CDR3 DNA: TGTGCCAGCAGTTTAATGGGGCAGCACACTGAAGCTTTCTTT
CDR3 protein: CASSLMGQHTEAFF

D gene: TRBD2
J gene: TRBJ2-7
clone size: -
CDR3 length: 12
V gene: TRBV7-9
CDR3 DNA: TGTGCCAGCAGCTTATCAGTGGCGGGGGTATACTTC
CDR3 protein: CASSLSVAGVYF

D gene: -
J gene: TRBJ1-1
clone size: -
CDR3 length: 14
V gene: TRBV12-3/TRBV12-4
CDR3 DNA: TGTGCCAGCAGTCGTGAGGGGGGGAACACTGAAGCTTTCTTT
CDR3 protein: CASSREGGNTEAFF

D gene: TRBD1
J gene: TRBJ1-1
clone size: few
CDR3 length: 13
V gene: TRBV6-1
CDR3 DNA: TGTGCCAGCAAAATCAGGGGGTGGACTGAAGCTTTCTTT
CDR3 protein: CASKIRGWTEAFF

D gene: -
J gene: TRBJ2-5
clone size: -
CDR3 length: 16
V gene: TRBV5-6
CDR3 DNA: TGTGTCAGCAGCTATAGAATAGGGCAGGCGAGGGAGACCCAGTACTTC
CDR3 protein: CVSSYRIGQARETQYF

D gene: TRBD2
J gene: TRBJ2-5
clone size: few
CDR3 length: 13
V gene: TRBV5-1
CDR3 DNA: TGCGCCAGTGCTCGGACTAGCCAAGAGACCCAGTACTTC
CDR3 protein: CASARTSQETQYF

D gene: -
J gene: TRBJ2-3
clone size: few
CDR3 length: 14
V gene: TRBV5-8
CDR3 DNA: TGTGCCAGCAGCTTGCGGACTGGCACAGATACGCAGTATTTT
CDR3 protein: CASSLRTGTDTQYF

D gene: TRBD2
J gene: TRBJ2-3
clone size: few
CDR3 length: 15
V gene: TRBV20-1
CDR3 DNA: TGCAGTGCCGCGACTAGCGGGGGAACCACAGATACGCAGTATTTT
CDR3 protein: CSAATSGGTTDTQYF

D gene: -
J gene: TRBJ2-3
clone size: few
CDR3 length: 13
V gene: TRBV30
CDR3 DNA: TGTGCCTGGAGTATTCCCCCCCAGGGTACGCAGTATTTT
CDR3 protein: CAWSIPPQGTQYF

D gene: -
J gene: TRBJ1-1
clone size: -
CDR3 length: 14
V gene: TRBV5-1
CDR3 DNA: TGCGCCAGCAGCAGGGACCTTTCCCTGGAAAGAGCTTTCTTT
CDR3 protein: CASSRDLSLERAFF

D gene: TRBD2
J gene: TRBJ2-7
clone size: -
CDR3 length: 13
V gene: TRBV4-1
CDR3 DNA: TGCGCCAGCAGCCAACGGGAGGGGTACGAGCAGTACTTC
CDR3 protein: CASSQREGYEQYF

D gene: -
J gene: TRBJ1-2
clone size: medium-sized
CDR3 length: 13
V gene: TRBV20-1
CDR3 DNA: TGCAGTGCACCCCAGGCAGGGGTGAGTGGCTACACCTTC
CDR3 protein: CSAPQAGVSGYTF

D gene: -
J gene: TRBJ2-1
clone size: -
CDR3 length: 14
V gene: TRBV7-9
CDR3 DNA: TGTGCCAGCAGCGCAGTAGCGGTTTACAATGAGCAGTTCTTC
CDR3 protein: CASSAVAVYNEQFF

D gene: -
J gene: TRBJ1-5
clone size: -
CDR3 length: 14
V gene: TRBV6-5
CDR3 DNA: TGTGCCAGCAGTTACTTTCAGGGGTTCGGGCCCCAGCATTTT
CDR3 protein: CASSYFQGFGPQHF

D gene: TRBD2
J gene: TRBJ2-3
clone size: few
CDR3 length: 15
V gene: TRBV6-4
CDR3 DNA: TGTGCCAGCAGCGTGAGCGGGGGGAGCACAGATACGCAGTATTTT
CDR3 protein: CASSVSGGSTDTQYF

D gene: TRBD1
J gene: TRBJ2-5
clone size: -
CDR3 length: 15
V gene: TRBV27
CDR3 DNA: TGTGCCAGCAGTTCAGACAGGGACGTCGGGGAGACCCAGTACTTC
CDR3 protein: CASSSDRDVGETQYF

D gene: -
J gene: TRBJ2-3
clone size: -
CDR3 length: 16
V gene: TRBV6-1
CDR3 DNA: TGTGCCAGCAGTGAAAGGCGGGGGCTACGCGGAGATACGCAGTATTTT
CDR3 protein: CASSERRGLRGDTQYF

D gene: TRBD1
J gene: TRBJ2-3
clone size: few
CDR3 length: 13
V gene: TRBV12-3/TRBV12-4
CDR3 DNA: TGTGCCAGCAGCCGAGACAGGGCAGATACGCAGTATTTT
CDR3 protein: CASSRDRADTQYF

D gene: TRBD1
J gene: TRBJ2-3
clone size: few
CDR3 length: 13
V gene: TRBV7-9
CDR3 DNA: TGTGCCAGCAGCCCAAGGGGGCCTGATACGCAGTATTTT
CDR3 protein: CASSPRGPDTQYF

D gene: -
J gene: TRBJ1-2
clone size: few
CDR3 length: 14
V gene: TRBV12-3/TRBV12-4
CDR3 DNA: TGTGCCAGCAGTTTAGAAAGTCAGGCTTATGGCTACACCTTC
CDR3 protein: CASSLESQAYGYTF

D gene: -
J gene: TRBJ1-2
clone size: medium-sized
CDR3 length: 13
V gene: TRBV27
CDR3 DNA: TGTGCCAGCAGCACCATTAGGGGTTATGGCTACACCTTC
CDR3 protein: CASSTIRGYGYTF

D gene: -
J gene: TRBJ1-4
clone size: -
CDR3 length: 17
V gene: TRBV27
CDR3 DNA: TGTGCCAGCAGTTTATCCGGGCCAGGGGTCCCGAATGAAAAACTGTTTTTT
CDR3 protein: CASSLSGPGVPNEKLFF

D gene: -
J gene: TRBJ1-2
clone size: -
CDR3 length: 15
V gene: TRBV5-4
CDR3 DNA: TGTGCCAGCAGCTCCCCTGTAAGGGCTAACTATGGCTACACCTTC
CDR3 protein: CASSSPVRANYGYTF

D gene: TRBD1
J gene: TRBJ2-5
clone size: -
CDR3 length: 16
V gene: TRBV20-1
CDR3 DNA: TGCAGTGCTAGAGACGGACAGGGGGCGATCCAAGAGACCCAGTACTTC
CDR3 protein: CSARDGQGAIQETQYF

D gene: TRBD2
J gene: TRBJ2-5
clone size: few
CDR3 length: 13
V gene: TRBV30
CDR3 DNA: TGTGCCGGCTCGACTAGCGGGGCTGAGACCCAGTACTTC
CDR3 protein: CAGSTSGAETQYF

D gene: TRBD1
J gene: TRBJ1-5
clone size: few
CDR3 length: 20
V gene: TRBV7-9
CDR3 DNA: TGTGCCAGCAGCTTAGGGCGCCCGGGACAGGGGTCGCGAAACAATCAGCCCCAGCATTTT
CDR3 protein: CASSLGRPGQGSRNNQPQHF

D gene: TRBD2
J gene: TRBJ2-2
clone size: -
CDR3 length: 15
V gene: TRBV9
CDR3 DNA: TGTGCCAGCAGCGTAGCGGGAGGCGGTGCAGGGGAGCTGTTTTTT
CDR3 protein: CASSVAGGGAGELFF

D gene: -
J gene: TRBJ2-5
clone size: -
CDR3 length: 13
V gene: TRBV6-1
CDR3 DNA: TGTGCCAGCAGTGAGCAGGGGGGAGAGACCCAGTACTTC
CDR3 protein: CASSEQGGETQYF

D gene: -
J gene: TRBJ2-3
clone size: -
CDR3 length: 15
V gene: TRBV27
CDR3 DNA: TGTGCCAGCAGTTTATCAGGGTGGACCACAGATACGCAGTATTTT
CDR3 protein: CASSLSGWTTDTQYF

D gene: -
J gene: TRBJ1-1
clone size: few
CDR3 length: 15
V gene: TRBV19
CDR3 DNA: TGTGCCAGTAGTATTGCCCGGGGACGGAACACTGAAGCTTTCTTT
CDR3 protein: CASSIARGRNTEAFF

D gene: -
J gene: TRBJ1-1
clone size: -
CDR3 length: 11
V gene: TRBV30
CDR3 DNA: TGTGCCTGGAGTGCTAGGGTGAGCGCTTTCTTT
CDR3 protein: CAWSARVSAFF

D gene: TRBD1
J gene: TRBJ1-2
clone size: -
CDR3 length: 14
V gene: TRBV23-1
CDR3 DNA: TGCGCCAGCAGTCACAGACAGGGATGGAGAGGCTACACCTTC
CDR3 protein: CASSHRQGWRGYTF

D gene: TRBD1
J gene: TRBJ2-2
clone size: few
CDR3 length: 15
V gene: TRBV19
CDR3 DNA: TGTGCCAGTACCCTCAGGGGGCGGGAAACCGGGGAGCTGTTTTTT
CDR3 protein: CASTLRGRETGELFF

D gene: -
J gene: TRBJ2-2
clone size: -
CDR3 length: 13
V gene: TRBV30
CDR3 DNA: TGTGCCTGGAGTGTAAGTCTATCCGGGGAGCTGTTTTTT
CDR3 protein: CAWSVSLSGELFF

D gene: -
J gene: TRBJ2-5
clone size: few
CDR3 length: 15
V gene: TRBV20-1
CDR3 DNA: TGCAGTGCCCTGGGGGGCGGGGGAAACCAAGAGACCCAGTACTTC
CDR3 protein: CSALGGGGNQETQYF

D gene: -
J gene: TRBJ2-3
clone size: few
CDR3 length: 15
V gene: TRBV6-4
CDR3 DNA: TGTGCCAGCAGTGGGGGAAGGGGGGCAAGTGATACGCAGTATTTT
CDR3 protein: CASSGGRGASDTQYF

D gene: -
J gene: TRBJ1-2
clone size: -
CDR3 length: 14
V gene: TRBV19
CDR3 DNA: TGTGCCAGTAGTGCAGGGGTGATCCACTATGGCTACACCTTC
CDR3 protein: CASSAGVIHYGYTF

D gene: TRBD1
J gene: TRBJ1-2
clone size: -
CDR3 length: 12
V gene: TRBV6-1
CDR3 DNA: TGTGCCAGCGGGGACAGCCGATATGGCTACACCTTC
CDR3 protein: CASGDSRYGYTF

D gene: TRBD1
J gene: TRBJ1-5
clone size: -
CDR3 length: 17
V gene: TRBV7-9
CDR3 DNA: TGTGCCAGCAGCCCCATGGCGGGACAGGGTAGCAATCAGCCCCAGCATTTT
CDR3 protein: CASSPMAGQGSNQPQHF

D gene: -
J gene: TRBJ1-2
clone size: few
CDR3 length: 14
V gene: TRBV20-1
CDR3 DNA: TGCAGTGCTATAAATAGGAGGGGGGGCTATGGCTACACCTTC
CDR3 protein: CSAINRRGGYGYTF

D gene: TRBD1
J gene: TRBJ1-1
clone size: -
CDR3 length: 14
V gene: TRBV20-1
CDR3 DNA: TGCAGTGCTAGATCCGGACAGGAGAACACTGAAGCTTTCTTT
CDR3 protein: CSARSGQENTEAFF

D gene: TRBD2
J gene: TRBJ2-7
clone size: -
CDR3 length: 19
V gene: TRBV11-3
CDR3 DNA: TGTGCCAGCAGCTTACCTAGCGGGGGGTACAGCCAGGACCCCTACGAGCAGTACTTC
CDR3 protein: CASSLPSGGYSQDPYEQYF

D gene: TRBD1
J gene: TRBJ2-2
clone size: few
CDR3 length: 14
V gene: TRBV6-1
CDR3 DNA: TGTGCCAGCAGGGACAGGGGGTACACCGGGGAGCTGTTTTTT
CDR3 protein: CASRDRGYTGELFF

D gene: TRBD1
J gene: TRBJ2-3
clone size: -
CDR3 length: 15
V gene: TRBV2
CDR3 DNA: TGTGCCAGCAGTGGCCGGACAGGGGGGCCAGATACGCAGTATTTT
CDR3 protein: CASSGRTGGPDTQYF

D gene: -
J gene: TRBJ2-5
clone size: -
CDR3 length: 13
V gene: TRBV5-4
CDR3 DNA: TGTGCCAGCAGCCTCAGCATGGGAGAGACCCAGTACTTC
CDR3 protein: CASSLSMGETQYF

D gene: TRBD2
J gene: TRBJ2-7
clone size: few
CDR3 length: 13
V gene: TRBV7-8
CDR3 DNA: TGTGCCAGCAGCTTAGATAGCGGGGCCGAGCAGTACTTC
CDR3 protein: CASSLDSGAEQYF